Sequencing of this T cell receptor beta chain was carried out in a study of T cell responses to AZD1222 COVID-19 vaccine. Germline V gives CDR1 MNHEY, CDR2 SMNVEV (reference sequence). The CDR3 totals 15 residues. With 6 bases clipped from V and 1 base from J, the junction kept 3 bases outside the gene matches. Produced via immunoSEQ multiplex PCR; TCRdb's table is partial and in-frame only. The table lists 150,000 or so clones, 90% of them singletons. The clonotype comes from an adult in good health. The chain employs TRBV27 and TRBJ1-5; 10 bases are a match to TRBD1. The starting material was peripheral blood, obtained on day 0 of AZD1222 vaccination. CDR3 protein: CASRDRGMSNQPQHF. Written as DNA, the CDR3 is TGTGCCAGCAGGGACAGGGGGATGAGCAATCAGCCCCAGCATTTT.